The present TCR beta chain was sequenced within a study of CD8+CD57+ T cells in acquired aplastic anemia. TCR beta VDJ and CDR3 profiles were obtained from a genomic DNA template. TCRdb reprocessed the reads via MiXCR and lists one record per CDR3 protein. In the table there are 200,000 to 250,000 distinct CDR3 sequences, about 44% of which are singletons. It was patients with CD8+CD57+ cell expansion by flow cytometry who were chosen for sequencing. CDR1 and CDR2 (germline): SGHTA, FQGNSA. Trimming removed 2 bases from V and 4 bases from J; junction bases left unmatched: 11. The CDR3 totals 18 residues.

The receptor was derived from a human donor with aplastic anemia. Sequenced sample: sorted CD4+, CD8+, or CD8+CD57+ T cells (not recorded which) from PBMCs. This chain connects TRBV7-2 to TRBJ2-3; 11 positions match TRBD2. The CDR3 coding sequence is TGTGCCAGCAGCTTAAATCCTTCTAGCGGGGGGATGTCAGATACGCAGTATTTT. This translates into CASSLNPSSGGMSDTQYF.